Below, one TCR beta chain is given with its context. This receptor's antigen is unknown. Per-nucleotide qualities are absent, and no much larger clonotype sits a single base away. Receptor libraries were prepared by PCR. Sequencing was performed on an Illumina HiSeq 2500. To reduce PCR and sequencing biases, unique molecular identifiers were built into the TCR beta cDNA libraries. Roughly 500,000 cDNA molecules were obtained for every 1 to 10 million input T cells, so each molecule roughly corresponded to one T cell. The same protocol used for the earlier healthy control dataset was applied to prepare and sequence the patient libraries. Within a given batch, samples were prepared together, multiplexed and sequenced on the same HiSeq lane. In the authors' own workflow: Raw barcoded reads were processed with MIGEC, discarding single-read molecular identifier groups before consensus assembly and CDR3 extraction. VDJtools was used for post-analysis of the clonotype tables, with diversity normalized by down-sampling every dataset to the smallest sample size. To correct batch-related cross-sample contamination, repertoire overlap clustering matched CDR3 amino acid sequences but not nucleotide sequences. TCRdb itself trimmed the public reads at Q25 with fastp, ran MiXCR and retained productive beta chains. Duplicate CDR3 protein sequences are folded into a single record with the most common DNA and genes. The V and J calls and clone size are TCRdb's, not the authors'. For this sample there are about 570,000 distinct CDR3 sequences; around 31% appear just once. The ten largest make up roughly 6% of the sample.

The sample is drawn from a study of post-analysis software for immune sequencing data (dated by TCRdb to between 2014 and 2017). At the level of the whole study: Recorded disease courses included relapsing-remitting, secondary progressive and progressive-relapsing multiple sclerosis, with some patients lacking subtype annotation. Patient repertoires were compared against some twelve previously published healthy control repertoires from donors aged roughly 6 to 28 years. A subset of samples was prepared in parallel using single-end sample barcoding, then pooled and co-amplified after Illumina adapter ligation. The paper's findings and limits, for the study overall: Normalized Chao1 diversity was significantly lower in multiple sclerosis patients than controls, suggesting substantial peripheral T-cell clonal expansion. Patients showed significantly higher frequencies than controls for several TRBV segments, among them TRBV5-6, TRBV5-1 and TRBV20-1. Direct clustering with F measure revealed strong co-clustering of samples prepared in the same batch, which led to a batch-effect correction. The control group was slightly older than the multiple sclerosis patient group.

V loses 2 bases at its end and J loses 7 bases; junction bases beyond the gene matches: 11. The CDR1 and CDR2 encoded by the germline V gene (reference sequence) are SEHNR and FQNEAQ. The CDR3 runs 15 amino acids, cysteine and phenylalanine included. The entry retains the CDR3 DNA only, 45 bases that are in frame from base 1. To demonstrate the VDJtools post-analysis software, the study profiled TCR beta repertoires from the peripheral blood of 13 young patients with multiple sclerosis. Multiple sclerosis patients were children and adolescents aged about 6 to 17 years. Recombination linked TRBV7-9 to TRBJ2-7; 7 central bases correspond to TRBD1. The TCR was taken from a girl between 2 and 17 years old with multiple sclerosis. The sample consisted of blood. The CDR3 protein is CASSLKGQSLWEQYF. The DNA sequence is as follows: TGTGCCAGCAGCTTAAAGGGACAGAGCCTTTGGGAGCAGTACTTC.